This T cell receptor beta chain is drawn from a study of T cell responses to AZD1222 COVID-19 vaccine. The study's findings and limits: Regions 160-218 and 743-854 dominated among vaccine-associated CD4 TCRs spanning spike. Donors were chiefly white British, with a greater number of females, and clonal diversity was perhaps underestimated. Increased Spike-specific TCR breadth and depth were observed after two AZD1222 doses.

TCRdb keeps only in-frame clones here, not all; method: immunoSEQ multiplex PCR. In the table there are 40,000 or so clones, 65% to 85% of which are singletons. Of note for this clone: Its specificity is unknown.

The CDR3 spans 14 residues. The V end was cut by 3 bases, the J end by 6 bases, with 15 bases between. Germline V gives CDR1 SGHTA, CDR2 FQGNSA. The chain couples TRBV7-2 to TRBJ2-7; no reliable D call. This clonotype was obtained from an adult who received the AZD1222 COVID-19 vaccine. Specimen: peripheral blood, collected 28 days after the second AZD1222 dose. The CDR3 here is CASSFSTLFGEQYF. CDR3 bases: TGTGCCAGCAGCTTTAGTACACTGTTTGGCGAGCAGTACTTC.